This T cell receptor (beta chain) was profiled in a study of Graves' ophthalmopathy and Graves' hyperthyroidism. Study-wide background: Sampling took place at initial diagnosis, with peripheral blood obtained before any treatment. Broader study findings: A 13-signature model separated ophthalmopathy from stable hyperthyroidism, reaching less than 90% sensitivity and 81.08% specificity cross-validated. Appearing in blood as well were most expanded thyroid clonotypes above 0.001 frequency.

V gave up 0 bases and J gave up 4 bases, with 15 bases separating them. The CDR3 has 16 amino acids. The germline CDR1 and CDR2 sequences are SGHDN and FVKESK. Transcripts of RNA were the source for amplifying TCR beta CDR3 regions. Following a first-round RT-PCR that used HTBI primers, a second-round multiplex PCR was carried out. In TCRdb, the multiplex PCR reads were re-called with MiXCR into one record per CDR3 protein. In the table there are hundreds of thousands of distinct CDR3 sequences, about 41% of which are singletons. Enrollment excluded any patients with other autoimmune diseases, uncontrolled infections, pregnancy or lactation. As to this clonotype: What it binds is unknown.

Sequencing input: peripheral blood. The sequence derives from an adult man with Graves' ophthalmopathy. V usage is TRBV14 and J usage is TRBJ1-2; D unresolved. This chain's CDR3 is CASSQDSQTYSYGYTF. Here the CDR3 DNA reads TGTGCCAGCAGCCAAGATAGTCAGACATACTCCTATGGCTACACCTTC.